The clone carrying this T cell receptor (beta chain) was counted a few times. These data originate in a study of T cells in Graves' hyperthyroidism and ophthalmopathy. In germline, CDR1 is MNHEY, CDR2 SMNVEV (reference sequence). The CDR3 sequence is 15 residues long. Trimming took 1 base from V and 8 from J, leaving 17 bases between them. Diagnosing involved the use of clinical symptoms, serum thyroxine and TRAb, thyroid ultrasound and orbital computed tomography. Amplified regions were TCR beta CDR3 sequences from RNA transcripts. A set of HTBI primers served as the primers for a first-round RT-PCR of the TCR CDR3. MiXCR, applied by TCRdb to the multiplex PCR reads, yields one record per CDR3 protein. The sample records about 460,000 distinct CDR3 sequences, around a fifth being singletons.

The chain links TRBV27 to TRBJ1-2, with a tentative D call TRBD1 (5 bases). The sequence derives from a woman in her seventies with Graves' ophthalmopathy. The sequencing input was blood. CDR3 nucleotide sequence: TGTGCCAGCAGTTTATGGGGCAGGGACCCCGGGGGCTACACCTTC. Encoded protein: CASSLWGRDPGGYTF.